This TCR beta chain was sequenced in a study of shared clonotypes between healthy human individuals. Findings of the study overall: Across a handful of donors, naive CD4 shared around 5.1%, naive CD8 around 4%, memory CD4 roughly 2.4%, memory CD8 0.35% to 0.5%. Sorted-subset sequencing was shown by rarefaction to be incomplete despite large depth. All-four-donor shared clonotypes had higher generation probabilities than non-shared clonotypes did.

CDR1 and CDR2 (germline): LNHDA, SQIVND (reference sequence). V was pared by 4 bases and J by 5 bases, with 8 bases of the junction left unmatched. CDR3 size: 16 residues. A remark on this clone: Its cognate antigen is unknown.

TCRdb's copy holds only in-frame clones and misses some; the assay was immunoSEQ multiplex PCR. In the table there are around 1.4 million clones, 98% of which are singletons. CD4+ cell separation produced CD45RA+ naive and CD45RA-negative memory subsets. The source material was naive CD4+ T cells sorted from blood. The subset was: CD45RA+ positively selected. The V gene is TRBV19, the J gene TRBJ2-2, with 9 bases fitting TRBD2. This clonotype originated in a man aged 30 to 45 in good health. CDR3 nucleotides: TGTGCCAGTAGTAGAGGAGGGCTAGCGGGAACCGGGGAGCTGTTTTTT. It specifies CASSRGGLAGTGELFF.